A single sample gave rise to the 4 T cell receptor beta chains below, sequenced in a study of T cell repertoires in cytomegalovirus infection. TCRdb fed the reads into MiXCR, producing one record per CDR3 protein. The table shows roughly 630,000 distinct CDR3 sequences, with more than 20% occurring only once. The material sequenced was CD8+ T cells from PBMCs. These receptors were collected from a human donor in good health (CMV status not recorded). Some clones in this sample may be carry-over from other donors' samples.

For this clonotype: A read error may explain this, as a much larger clone is one base away. This rearrangement joins TRBV4-1 to TRBJ2-5; 9 bases map to TRBD2. Germline assignment: CDR1 MGHRA and CDR2 YSYEKL. The trim removed 2 bases at V and 2 bases at J, leaving 9 bases unmatched. This CDR3 spans 17 amino acids. The CDR3 DNA reads TGCGCCAGCAGCCAAATAGCGTTTAGCGGGGGTCAAGAGACCCAGTACTTC. Its translation is CASSQIAFSGGQETQYF.

This clonotype was picked up one time. This chain joins TRBV20-1 and TRBJ1-2, with 10 bases fitting TRBD1. Per the germline V gene, CDR1 is DFQATT and CDR2 is SNEGSKA (reference sequence). The CDR3 is made up of 15 amino acids. The V and J ends lost 4 bases and 7 bases, in that order; junction bases with no gene match: 12. The CDR3 coding sequence is TGCAGTGCTAAGCCAAGAGGGACAGGGGACTTTGGCTACACCTTC. Protein sequence: CSAKPRGTGDFGYTF.

This clonotype was picked up one time. A much larger clone differs by one base, so this may be a read error. The gene calls are TRBV7-2 and TRBJ2-5; D might be TRBD1 or TRBD2, each matching 5 bases. The CDR3 extends over 15 amino acids. Germline-derived CDR1 and CDR2 are SGHTA and FQGNSA. V dropped 1 base and J dropped 4 bases, with 13 bases sitting between them. The CDR3 DNA is TGTGCCAGCAGCTTAGTGGCTAGTGGGACAGAGACCCAGTACTTC. Protein: CASSLVASGTETQYF.

This clonotype was seen many times. A read error may produce the germline difference seen at one junction end. The chain recombines TRBV7-7 with TRBJ2-5; D possibly uses TRBD1 or TRBD2 (6 bases each). Germline V gene data show CDR1 as SSHAT and CDR2 as FNYEAQ (reference sequence). The CDR3 is 14 amino acids. CDR3 residues: CASSLNRDLETQYF. CDR3 in DNA: TGTGCTAGCAGCCTAAACAGGGACTTGGAGACCCAGTACTTC.